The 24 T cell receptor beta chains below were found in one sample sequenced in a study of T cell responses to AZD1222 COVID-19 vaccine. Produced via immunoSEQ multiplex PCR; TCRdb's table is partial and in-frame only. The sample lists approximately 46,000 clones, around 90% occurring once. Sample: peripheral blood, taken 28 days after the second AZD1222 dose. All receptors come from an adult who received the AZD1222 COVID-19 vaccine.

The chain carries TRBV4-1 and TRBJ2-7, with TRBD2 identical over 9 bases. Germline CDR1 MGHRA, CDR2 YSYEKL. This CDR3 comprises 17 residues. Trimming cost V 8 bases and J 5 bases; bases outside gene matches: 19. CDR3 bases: TGCGCCAGCGCTACCATACCGTCCAGCGGGAGGACCCACGAGCAGTACTTC. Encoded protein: CASATIPSSGRTHEQYF.

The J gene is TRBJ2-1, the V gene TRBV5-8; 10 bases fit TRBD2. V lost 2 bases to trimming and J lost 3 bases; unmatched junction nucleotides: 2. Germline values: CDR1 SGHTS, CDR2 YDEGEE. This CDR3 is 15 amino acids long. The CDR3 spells CASSFGTSDYNEQFF. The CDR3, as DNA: TGTGCCAGCAGCTTCGGGACTAGCGACTACAATGAGCAGTTCTTC. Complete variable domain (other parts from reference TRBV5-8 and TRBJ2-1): EAGVTQSPTHLIKTRGQQATLRCSPISGHTSVYWYQQALGLGLQFLLWYDEGEERNRGNFPPRFSGRQFPNYSSELNVNALELEDSALYLCASSFGTSDYNEQFFGPGTRLTVL.

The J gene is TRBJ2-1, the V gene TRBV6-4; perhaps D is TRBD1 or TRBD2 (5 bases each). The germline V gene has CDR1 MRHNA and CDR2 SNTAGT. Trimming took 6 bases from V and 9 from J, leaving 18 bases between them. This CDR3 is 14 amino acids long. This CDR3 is CASSRWGLMSEQFF. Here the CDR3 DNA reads TGTGCCAGCAGCCGTTGGGGGTTAATGAGTGAGCAGTTCTTC.

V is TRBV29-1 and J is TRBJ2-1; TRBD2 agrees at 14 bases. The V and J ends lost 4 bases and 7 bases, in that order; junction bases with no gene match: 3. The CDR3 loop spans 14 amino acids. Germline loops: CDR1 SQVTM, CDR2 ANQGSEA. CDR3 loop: CSVGGLAGVNEQFF. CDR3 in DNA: TGCAGCGTTGGGGGACTAGCGGGAGTTAATGAGCAGTTCTTC.

The CDR3 DNA is TGTGCCAGTAGTATCCTAGCGGGGGCATCCTACAATGAGCAGTTCTTC. This codes for CASSILAGASYNEQFF. This chain joins TRBV19 and TRBJ2-1; 10 bases match TRBD2. CDR3 size: 16 residues. After removal of 3 bases from V and 1 base from J, the junction contained 3 bases not matched to a gene. The germline V gene encodes CDR1 LNHDA and CDR2 SQIVND (reference sequence).

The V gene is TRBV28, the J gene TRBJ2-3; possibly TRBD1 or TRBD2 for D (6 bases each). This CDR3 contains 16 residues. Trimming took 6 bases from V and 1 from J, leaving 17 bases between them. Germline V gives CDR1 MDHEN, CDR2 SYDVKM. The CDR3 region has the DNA TGTGCCAGCAGCCCATTCCGGGGGCAGGGCACAGATACGCAGTATTTT. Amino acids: CASSPFRGQGTDTQYF.

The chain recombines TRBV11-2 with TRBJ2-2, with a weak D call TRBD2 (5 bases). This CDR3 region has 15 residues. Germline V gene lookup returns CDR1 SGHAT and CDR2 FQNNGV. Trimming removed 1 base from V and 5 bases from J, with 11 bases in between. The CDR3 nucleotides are TGTGCCAGCAGCTTAGCGGGAATGAGAACCGGGGAGCTGTTTTTT. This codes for CASSLAGMRTGELFF.

The CDR3 spells CASRRTANYGYTF. Here the CDR3 DNA reads TGTGCCAGCCGGAGGACAGCTAACTATGGCTACACCTTC. The chain has TRBV27 and TRBJ1-2, with a possible D match to TRBD1 (6 bases). Trimming left V 8 bases short and J 0 bases short, with 10 bases between. Germline CDR1 reads MNHEY; CDR2 reads SMNVEV (reference sequence). The CDR3 covers 13 residues.

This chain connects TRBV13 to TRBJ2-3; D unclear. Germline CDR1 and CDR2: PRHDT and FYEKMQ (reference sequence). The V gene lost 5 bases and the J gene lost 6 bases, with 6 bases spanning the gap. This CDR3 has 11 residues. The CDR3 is CASSVSDTQYF. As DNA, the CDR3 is TGTGCCAGCAGCGTCTCCGATACGCAGTATTTT.

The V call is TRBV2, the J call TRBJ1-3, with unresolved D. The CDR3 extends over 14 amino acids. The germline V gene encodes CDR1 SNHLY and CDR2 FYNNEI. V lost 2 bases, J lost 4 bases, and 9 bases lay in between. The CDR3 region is CASSETGRGNTIYF. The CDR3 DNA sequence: TGTGCCAGCAGTGAAACGGGGAGGGGAAACACCATATATTTT. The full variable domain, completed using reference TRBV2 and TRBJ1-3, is EPEVTQTPSHQVTQMGQEVILRCVPISNHLYFYWYRQILGQKVEFLVSFYNNEISEKSEIFDDQFSVERPDGSNFTLKIRSTKLEDSAMYFCASSETGRGNTIYFGEGSWLTVV.

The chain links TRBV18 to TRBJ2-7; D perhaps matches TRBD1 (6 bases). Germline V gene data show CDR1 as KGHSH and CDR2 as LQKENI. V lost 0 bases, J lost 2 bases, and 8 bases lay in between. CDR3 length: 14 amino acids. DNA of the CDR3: TGTGCCAGCTCACCACCAGACAGGACCTACGAGCAGTACTTC. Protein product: CASSPPDRTYEQYF. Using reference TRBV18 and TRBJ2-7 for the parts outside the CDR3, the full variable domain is NAGVMQNPRHLVRRRGQEARLRCSPMKGHSHVYWYRQLPEEGLKFMVYLQKENIIDESGMPKERFSAEFPKEGPSILRIQQVVRGDSAAYFCASSPPDRTYEQYFGPGTRLTVT.

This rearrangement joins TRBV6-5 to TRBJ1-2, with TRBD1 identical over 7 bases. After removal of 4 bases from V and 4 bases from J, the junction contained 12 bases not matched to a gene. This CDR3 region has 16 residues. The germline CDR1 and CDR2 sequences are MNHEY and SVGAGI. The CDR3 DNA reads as TGTGCCAGCAGTTCGTCGACAGGGACAGTCCCCTATGGCTACACCTTC. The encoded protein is CASSSSTGTVPYGYTF.

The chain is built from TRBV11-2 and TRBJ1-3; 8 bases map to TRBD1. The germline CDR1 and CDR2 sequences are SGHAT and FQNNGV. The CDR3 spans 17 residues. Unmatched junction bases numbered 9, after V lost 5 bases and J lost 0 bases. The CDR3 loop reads CASSLRGQGNSGNTIYF. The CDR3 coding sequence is TGTGCCAGCAGCCTTAGAGGACAGGGTAACTCTGGAAACACCATATATTTT.

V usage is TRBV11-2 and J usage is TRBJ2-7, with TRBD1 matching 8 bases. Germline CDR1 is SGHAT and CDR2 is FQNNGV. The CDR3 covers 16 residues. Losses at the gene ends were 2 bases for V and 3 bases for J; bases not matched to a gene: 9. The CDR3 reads CASSLLAGGFFYEQYF. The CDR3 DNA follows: TGTGCCAGCAGCTTACTGGCAGGGGGCTTTTTCTACGAGCAGTACTTC.

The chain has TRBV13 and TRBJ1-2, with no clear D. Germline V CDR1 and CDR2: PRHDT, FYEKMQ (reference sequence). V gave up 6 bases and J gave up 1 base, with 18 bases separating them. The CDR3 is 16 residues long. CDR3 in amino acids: CASSSGEGQVNYGYTF. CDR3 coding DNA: TGTGCCAGCAGTTCCGGGGAAGGGCAGGTTAACTATGGCTACACCTTC.

CDR3 residues: CASSILGLAGDRSRGKFYEQYF. CDR3 nucleotides: TGTGCCAGTAGTATCCTGGGACTAGCGGGAGACAGATCACGAGGCAAGTTCTACGAGCAGTACTTC. The chain combines TRBV19 with TRBJ2-7, with 14 bases lining up with TRBD2. Trimming took 3 bases from V and 3 from J; bases not matched to a gene: 22. CDR1 and CDR2 (germline): LNHDA, SQIVND (reference sequence). The CDR3 is made up of 22 amino acids.

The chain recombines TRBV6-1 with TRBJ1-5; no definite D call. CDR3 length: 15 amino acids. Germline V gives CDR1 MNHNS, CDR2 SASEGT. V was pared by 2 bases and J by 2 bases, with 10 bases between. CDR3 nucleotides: TGTGCCAGCAGTGAATTCGGGTCCGGCAATCAGCCCCAGCATTTT. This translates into CASSEFGSGNQPQHF.

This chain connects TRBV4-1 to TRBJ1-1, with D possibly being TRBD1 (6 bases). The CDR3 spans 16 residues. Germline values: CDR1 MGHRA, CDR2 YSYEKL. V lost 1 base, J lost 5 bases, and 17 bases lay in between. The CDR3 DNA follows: TGCGCCAGCAGCCAAGTGTTGCTACAGGGAAGGACTGAAGCTTTCTTT. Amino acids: CASSQVLLQGRTEAFF.

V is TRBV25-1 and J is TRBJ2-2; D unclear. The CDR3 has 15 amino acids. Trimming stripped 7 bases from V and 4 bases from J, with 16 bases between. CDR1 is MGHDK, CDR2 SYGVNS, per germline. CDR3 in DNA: TGTGCCAGCACCTCTCCGGTGGTGGGCACCGGGGAGCTGTTTTTT. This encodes CASTSPVVGTGELFF.

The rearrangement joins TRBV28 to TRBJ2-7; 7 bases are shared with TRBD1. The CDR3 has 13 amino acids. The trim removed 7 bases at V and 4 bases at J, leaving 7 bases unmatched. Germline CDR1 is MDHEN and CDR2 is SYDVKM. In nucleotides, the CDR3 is TGTGCCAGCAAAAGGACAGGACCTTACGAGCAGTACTTC. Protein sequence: CASKRTGPYEQYF.

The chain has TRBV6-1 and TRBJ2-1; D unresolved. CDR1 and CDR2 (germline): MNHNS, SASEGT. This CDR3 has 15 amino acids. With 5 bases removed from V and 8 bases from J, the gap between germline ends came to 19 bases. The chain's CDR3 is CASSNPGKASDEQFF. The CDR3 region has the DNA TGTGCCAGCAGTAACCCTGGAAAGGCGTCGGATGAGCAGTTCTTC.

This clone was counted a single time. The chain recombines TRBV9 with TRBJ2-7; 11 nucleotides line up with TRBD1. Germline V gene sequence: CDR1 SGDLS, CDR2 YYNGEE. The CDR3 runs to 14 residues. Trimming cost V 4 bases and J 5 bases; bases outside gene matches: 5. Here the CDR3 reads CASSRTGGGNEQYF. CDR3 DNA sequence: TGTGCCAGCAGCCGGACAGGGGGCGGGAACGAGCAGTACTTC.

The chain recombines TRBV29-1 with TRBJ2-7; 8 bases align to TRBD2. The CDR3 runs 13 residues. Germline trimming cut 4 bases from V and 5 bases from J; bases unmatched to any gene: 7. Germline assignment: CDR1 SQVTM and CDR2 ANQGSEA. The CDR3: CSVVTSGLHEQYF. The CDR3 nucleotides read TGCAGCGTTGTTACTAGCGGTCTCCACGAGCAGTACTTC.

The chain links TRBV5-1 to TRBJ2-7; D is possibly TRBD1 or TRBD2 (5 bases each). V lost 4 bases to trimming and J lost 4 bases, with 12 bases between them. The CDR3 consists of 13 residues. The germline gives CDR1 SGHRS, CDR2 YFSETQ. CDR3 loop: CASSMGPLYEQYF. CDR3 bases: TGCGCCAGCAGCATGGGACCTCTTTACGAGCAGTACTTC.